This T cell receptor (beta chain) was profiled in a study of T cells in Graves' hyperthyroidism and ophthalmopathy. Whole-study results and caveats: Most thyroid clonotypes that were expanded above 0.001 also turned up in blood.

Losses at the gene ends were 5 bases for V and 3 bases for J; bases not matched to a gene: 7. The CDR3 length is 15 residues. The germline CDR1 and CDR2 sequences are GTSNPN and SVGIG (reference sequence). The investigators amplified TCR beta CDR3 regions from RNA transcripts. The primer set for the first-round RT-PCR of the TCR CDR3 was HTBI. MiXCR, applied by TCRdb to the multiplex PCR reads, yields one record per CDR3 protein. The repertoire holds under 400,000 distinct CDR3 sequences, with about 15% as singletons. Regarding this clonotype: Its antigen is not known.

Hyperthyroidism in the patients, aged 18 to 65, was newly diagnosed and under 2 months in duration. Material: blood. This TCR derives from an older woman with Graves' hyperthyroidism. The chain links TRBV30 to TRBJ2-2; 9 bases align to TRBD1. Here the CDR3 DNA reads TGTGCCTGGGCCCCGAGACAGGGGGACACCGGGGAGCTGTTTTTT. Residues: CAWAPRQGDTGELFF.